This T cell receptor beta chain appears in the sequencing data of a study of neoadjuvant nivolumab and ipilimumab in lung cancer. Germline V CDR1 and CDR2: SGHAT, FQNNGV. Trimming pared 0 bases from V and 3 bases from J, leaving 9 bases between. The length of the CDR3 is 14 residues. Remarks on this clone: Its specificity is unknown.

Measured with immunoSEQ multiplex PCR; TCRdb has only the in-frame clones, and not every one. The sample includes about 9,700 clones, roughly three quarters of them seen just once. General study results and limits: Only two of four nivolumab-treated tumors gained richness and clonality by surgery.

Here the sequenced sample was tumor tissue, taken after neoadjuvant nivolumab, alone or with ipilimumab, at or shortly before surgery. The chain has TRBV11-2 and TRBJ2-7; D remains unclear. This receptor was identified in an adult with non-small cell lung cancer. Some clones in this sample may be carry-over from other donors' samples. The CDR3 loop is CASSLDGLFYEQYF. As DNA, the CDR3 is TGTGCCAGCAGCTTAGATGGCCTATTCTACGAGCAGTACTTC.